These 19 T cell receptor beta chains were sequenced from one sample in a study of CD8 T cells in ankylosing spondylitis. These receptors are not linked to any known antigen. TCRdb analysed the 5' RACE reads with MiXCR anew, one entry per CDR3 protein. The table has more than 300,000 distinct CDR3 sequences, under 8.5% seen once; the top ten hold roughly 15%. Study-wide findings and caveats: About 8 highly homologous variants made up a TCR beta motif, and this motif appeared characteristic of ankylosing spondylitis blood.

The sample taken for sequencing was blood, either unsorted or a sorted T cell fraction (not recorded which). These receptors all come from a male donor with ankylosing spondylitis.

The chain is built from TRBV7-9 and TRBJ1-2, with a tentative D call TRBD1 (5 bases). Germline CDR1 SEHNR, CDR2 FQNEAQ (reference sequence). V dropped 3 bases and J dropped 4 bases, with 15 bases sitting between them. This CDR3 comprises 15 residues. CDR3 sequence: CASSLGREQLYGYTF. CDR3 nucleotide sequence: TGTGCCAGCAGCTTGGGCAGGGAACAACTCTATGGCTACACCTTC.

This clonotype was recorded at least ten times. The chain is built from TRBV29-1 and TRBJ2-7; maybe TRBD1 (7 bases). Trimming cost V 4 bases and J 1 base, with 20 bases left between them. Germline lookup yields CDR1 SQVTM and CDR2 ANQGSEA. The CDR3 is 16 residues long. The CDR3: CSVVRQGGLGSYEQYF. The CDR3 DNA follows: TGCAGCGTTGTCCGGCAGGGGGGATTGGGATCCTACGAGCAGTACTTC.

This clonotype was counted a few times. J is TRBJ1-2 and V is TRBV12-3 or TRBV12-4; 9 nucleotides align to TRBD1. Germline trimming cut 1 base from V and 7 bases from J; bases unmatched to any gene: 4. The CDR3 is 14 residues long. The CDR3 DNA is TGTGCCAGCAGTTTAGAAGGGACAGGGTTTGGCTACACCTTC. This encodes CASSLEGTGFGYTF.

This chain links TRBV20-1 with TRBJ2-7; 7 nucleotides align to TRBD1. The ends lost 1 base at V and 1 base at J; junction bases unmatched: 7. This CDR3 has 15 residues. Germline V CDR1 and CDR2: DFQATT, SNEGSKA (reference sequence). The CDR3 protein is CSARVGGGRSYEQYF. The CDR3 DNA reads TGCAGTGCTAGAGTAGGGGGCGGTCGATCCTACGAGCAGTACTTC.

This clonotype was seen only a few times. This chain uses TRBV20-1 with TRBJ2-5, with no clear D. The CDR3 length is 12 residues. The germline V gene has CDR1 DFQATT and CDR2 SNEGSKA (reference sequence). The V end was cut by 3 bases, the J end by 5 bases, with 10 bases between. The CDR3 sequence is CSASPYSETQYF. In DNA form, the CDR3 reads TGCAGTGCTAGTCCCTATAGTGAGACCCAGTACTTC.

This clonotype was seen more than once but under ten times. The CDR3: CASSFRQGDEKLFF. The DNA for the CDR3 is TGTGCCAGCAGTTTTCGCCAGGGGGATGAAAAACTGTTTTTT. The chain carries TRBV12-3 or TRBV12-4 and TRBJ1-4; 7 bases agree with TRBD1. The trim removed 3 bases at V and 6 bases at J, leaving 4 bases unmatched. The CDR3 runs 14 residues.

The CDR3 DNA is TGCAGTGCACGAGCGGGAGAAAAGCGGGACAATGAGCAGTTCTTC. Translating it yields CSARAGEKRDNEQFF. V gene TRBV20-1 combines with J gene TRBJ2-1; 8 nucleotides agree with TRBD2. V lost 6 bases to trimming and J lost 5 bases; unmatched junction nucleotides: 12. This CDR3 contains 15 residues. CDR1 and CDR2 from the germline V gene are DFQATT and SNEGSKA (reference sequence).

This clonotype was counted a few times. J is TRBJ1-1 and V is TRBV3-1; D unclear. The CDR3 totals 14 residues. CDR1 and CDR2 from the germline V gene are LGHDT and YNNKEL (reference sequence). V lost 0 bases and J lost 4, with 9 bases in between. The CDR3 loop is CASSQDMGSTEAFF. In DNA, the CDR3 is TGTGCCAGCAGCCAAGATATGGGGAGCACTGAAGCTTTCTTT.

The CDR3 region has the DNA TGTGCCAGCAAGCGGCAGGTAGACACCGGGGAGCTGTTTTTT. This translates into CASKRQVDTGELFF. This chain links TRBV7-9 with TRBJ2-2; D perhaps matches TRBD2 (5 bases). Germline values: CDR1 SEHNR, CDR2 FQNEAQ (reference sequence). The CDR3 has 14 residues. Deletions cut 7 bases from V and 3 bases from J, with 12 bases between.

The chain is built from TRBV6-1 and TRBJ1-3, with 10 bases fitting TRBD1. The CDR3 has 17 residues. CDR1 and CDR2 from the germline V gene are MNHNS and SASEGT. The V gene end was trimmed by 2 bases and the J gene end by 4 bases; junction bases not matched to a gene: 8. The CDR3 nucleotides are TGTGCCAGCAGTGAAAACAAGGACAGGGGGACCGGAAACACCATATATTTT. It encodes CASSENKDRGTGNTIYF.

This clonotype has just a few counts. The chain links TRBV12-3 or TRBV12-4 to TRBJ2-7, with 8 bases identical to TRBD2. Unmatched junction bases numbered 12, after V lost 5 bases and J lost 6 bases. This CDR3 has 15 amino acids. The CDR3, as DNA: TGTGCCAGCAGTCCCGCAGTCGCGGGAGGTCGCGAGCAGTACTTC. Its protein is CASSPAVAGGREQYF.

This clonotype was seen a handful of times. The chain has TRBV6-1 and TRBJ1-2; D is unclear. V lost 2 bases and J lost 0, with 10 bases in between. Germline CDR1 is MNHNS and CDR2 is SASEGT. The CDR3 spans 15 residues. Written as DNA, the CDR3 is TGTGCCAGCAGTGAATCTCGGCTGGCTAACTATGGCTACACCTTC. Protein sequence: CASSESRLANYGYTF.

This clonotype occurred many times. The chain recombines TRBV6-5 with TRBJ2-1; D is possibly TRBD1 (5 bases). CDR3 length: 14 residues. V shed 4 bases and J shed 6 bases, with 13 bases lying between them. Germline V gives CDR1 MNHEY, CDR2 SVGAGI. CDR3 sequence (DNA): TGTGCCAGCAGTTGGACATCTCCCTCCAATGAGCAGTTCTTC. Amino acid sequence: CASSWTSPSNEQFF.

Many counts were recorded for this clonotype. The chain recombines TRBV12-3 or TRBV12-4 with TRBJ1-5; D is perhaps TRBD1 (5 bases). CDR3 length: 14 amino acids. The V end lost 5 bases, the J end lost 2 bases, and 10 bases lay between the germline ends. The CDR3 loop is CASSVQGGNQPQHF. The DNA for the CDR3 is TGTGCCAGCAGTGTACAAGGGGGCAATCAGCCCCAGCATTTT.

This clonotype was found many times. The chain couples TRBV12-3 or TRBV12-4 to TRBJ2-2; no firm D call. Trimming stripped 2 bases from V and 6 bases from J, with 7 bases between. This CDR3 has 13 residues. CDR3 nucleotide sequence: TGTGCCAGCAGTTTAAGGTTCTCCGGGGAGCTGTTTTTT. Amino acid sequence: CASSLRFSGELFF.

The table lists this clonotype with many counts. The genes are TRBV4-3 and TRBJ2-1; maybe TRBD2 (6 bases). Germline CDR1 and CDR2: LGHNA and YSLEER. This CDR3 is 15 amino acids long. The V and J ends lost 4 bases and 0 bases respectively, with 10 bases between them. As DNA, the CDR3 is TGCGCCAGCAGCCGGGAGGCCCTCTCCTACAATGAGCAGTTCTTC. This translates into CASSREALSYNEQFF.

This clonotype appeared a few times. The genes are TRBV6-1 and TRBJ2-1; either TRBD1 or TRBD2 may supply D (5 bases each). In germline, CDR1 is MNHNS, CDR2 SASEGT. Trimming took off 5 bases at V and 3 bases at J, with 17 bases between the two ends. The CDR3 is 16 amino acids. The CDR3 sequence: CASSRWGSRVYNEQFF. The CDR3 region has the DNA TGTGCCAGCAGTCGATGGGGGTCCAGGGTCTACAATGAGCAGTTCTTC.

The V gene is TRBV7-2, the J gene TRBJ1-2; 8 nucleotides align to TRBD1. Looked up from germline, CDR1 is SGHTA and CDR2 is FQGNSA. The length of the CDR3 is 14 residues. The V and J ends lost 3 bases and 6 bases, in that order; junction bases with no gene match: 6. The CDR3 DNA reads as TGTGCCAGCAGCTTGAATCTGGGACAGGATGGCTACACCTTC. It specifies CASSLNLGQDGYTF.

This clonotype was found many times. This rearrangement joins TRBV5-1 to TRBJ2-7, with D maybe TRBD1 (5 bases). The CDR3 length is 14 residues. Germline V gives CDR1 SGHRS, CDR2 YFSETQ. Trimming took off 0 bases at V and 6 bases at J, with 13 bases between the two ends. CDR3 sequence (DNA): TGCGCCAGCAGCTTGGGGTCAGGGCGTGTCGAGCAGTACTTC. Its protein product is CASSLGSGRVEQYF.